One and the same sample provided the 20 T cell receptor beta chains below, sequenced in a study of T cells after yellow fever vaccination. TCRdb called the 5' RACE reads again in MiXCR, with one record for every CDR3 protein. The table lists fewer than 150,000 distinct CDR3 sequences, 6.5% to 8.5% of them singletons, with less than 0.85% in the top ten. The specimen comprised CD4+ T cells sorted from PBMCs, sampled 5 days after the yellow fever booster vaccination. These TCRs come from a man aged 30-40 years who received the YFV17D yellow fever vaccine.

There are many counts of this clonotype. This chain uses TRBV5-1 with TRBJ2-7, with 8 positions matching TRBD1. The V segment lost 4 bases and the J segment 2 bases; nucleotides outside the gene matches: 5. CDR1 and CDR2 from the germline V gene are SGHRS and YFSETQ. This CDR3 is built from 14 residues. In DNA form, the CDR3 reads TGCGCCAGCAGCCCGACAGGGGCGCCCTACGAGCAGTACTTC. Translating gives CASSPTGAPYEQYF.

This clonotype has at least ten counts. Here the CDR3 reads CASREGQPQHF. Written as DNA, the CDR3 is TGTGCCAGCAGAGAGGGTCAGCCCCAGCATTTT. J is TRBJ1-5 and V is TRBV6-1; D gene uncertain. The CDR3 consists of 11 residues. The V end lost 6 bases, the J end lost 6 bases, and 6 bases lay between the germline ends. CDR1 MNHNS and CDR2 SASEGT come from the germline V gene.

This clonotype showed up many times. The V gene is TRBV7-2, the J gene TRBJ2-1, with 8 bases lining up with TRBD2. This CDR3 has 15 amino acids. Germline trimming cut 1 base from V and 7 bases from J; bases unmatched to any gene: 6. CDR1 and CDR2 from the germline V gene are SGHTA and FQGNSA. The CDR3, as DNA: TGTGCCAGCAGCTTAGAAGCGGGAGAGTGGAATGAGCAGTTCTTC. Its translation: CASSLEAGEWNEQFF.

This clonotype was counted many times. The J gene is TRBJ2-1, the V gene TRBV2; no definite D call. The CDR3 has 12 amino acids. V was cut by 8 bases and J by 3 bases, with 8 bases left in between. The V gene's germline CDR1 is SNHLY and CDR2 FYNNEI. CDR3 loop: CASGSGYNEQFF. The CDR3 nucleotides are TGTGCCAGCGGCTCAGGCTACAATGAGCAGTTCTTC. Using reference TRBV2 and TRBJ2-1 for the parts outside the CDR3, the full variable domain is EPEVTQTPSHQVTQMGQEVILRCVPISNHLYFYWYRQILGQKVEFLVSFYNNEISEKSEIFDDQFSVERPDGSNFTLKIRSTKLEDSAMYFCASGSGYNEQFFGPGTRLTVL.

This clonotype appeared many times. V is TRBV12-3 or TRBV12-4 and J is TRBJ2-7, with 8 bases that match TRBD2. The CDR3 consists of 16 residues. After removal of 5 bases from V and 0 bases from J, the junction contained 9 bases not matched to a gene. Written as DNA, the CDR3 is TGTGCCAGCAGTCTTAGCGGGGCCGTTCCCTCCTACGAGCAGTACTTC. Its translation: CASSLSGAVPSYEQYF.

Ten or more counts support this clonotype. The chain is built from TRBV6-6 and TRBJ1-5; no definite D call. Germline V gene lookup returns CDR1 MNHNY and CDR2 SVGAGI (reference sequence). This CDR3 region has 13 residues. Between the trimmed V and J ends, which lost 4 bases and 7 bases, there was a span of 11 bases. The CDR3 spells CASSLQTTQPQHF. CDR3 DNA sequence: TGTGCCAGCAGTTTGCAGACAACCCAGCCCCAGCATTTT.

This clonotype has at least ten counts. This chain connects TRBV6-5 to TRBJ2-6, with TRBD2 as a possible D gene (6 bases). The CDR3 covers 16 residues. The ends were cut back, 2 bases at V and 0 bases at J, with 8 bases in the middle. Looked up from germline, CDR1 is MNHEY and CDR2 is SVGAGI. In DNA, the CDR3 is TGTGCCAGCAGTTACCACGGGGGCTCTGGGGCCAACGTCCTGACTTTC. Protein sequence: CASSYHGGSGANVLTF.

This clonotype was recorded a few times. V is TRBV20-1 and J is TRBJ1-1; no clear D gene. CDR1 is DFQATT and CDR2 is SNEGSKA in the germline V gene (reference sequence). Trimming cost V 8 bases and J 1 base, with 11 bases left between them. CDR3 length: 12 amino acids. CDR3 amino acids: CSLRTGNTEAFF. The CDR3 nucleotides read TGCAGTCTTCGGACGGGGAACACTGAAGCTTTCTTT.

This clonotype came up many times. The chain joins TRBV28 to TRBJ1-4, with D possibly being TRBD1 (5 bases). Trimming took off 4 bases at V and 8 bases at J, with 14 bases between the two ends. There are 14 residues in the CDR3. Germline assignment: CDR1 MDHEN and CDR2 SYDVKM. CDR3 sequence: CASSSRNQGEKLFF. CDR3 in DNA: TGTGCCAGCAGTTCCCGGAATCAGGGAGAAAAACTGTTTTTT.

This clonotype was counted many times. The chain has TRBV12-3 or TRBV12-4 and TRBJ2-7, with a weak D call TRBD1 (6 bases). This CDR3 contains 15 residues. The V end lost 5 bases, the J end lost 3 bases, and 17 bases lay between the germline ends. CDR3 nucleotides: TGTGCCAGCAGTCCCCCAGGGACAAACCTCTACGAGCAGTACTTC. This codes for CASSPPGTNLYEQYF.

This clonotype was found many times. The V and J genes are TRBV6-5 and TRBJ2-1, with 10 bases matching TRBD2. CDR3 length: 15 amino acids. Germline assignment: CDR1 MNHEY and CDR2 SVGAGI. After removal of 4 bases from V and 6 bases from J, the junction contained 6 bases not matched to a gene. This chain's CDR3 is CASSFSSGRRNEQFF. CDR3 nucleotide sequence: TGTGCCAGCAGTTTTTCTAGCGGGAGACGCAATGAGCAGTTCTTC.

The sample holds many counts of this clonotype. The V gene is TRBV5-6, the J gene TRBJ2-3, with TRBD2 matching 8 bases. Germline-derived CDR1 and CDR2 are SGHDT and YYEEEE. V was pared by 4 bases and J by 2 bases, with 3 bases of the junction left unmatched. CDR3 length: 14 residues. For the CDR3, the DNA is TGTGCCAGCAGCACGGGACTAGTCACAGATACGCAGTATTTT. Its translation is CASSTGLVTDTQYF. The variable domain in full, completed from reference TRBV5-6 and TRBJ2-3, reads DAGVTQSPTHLIKTRGQQVTLRCSPKSGHDTVSWYQQALGQGPQFIFQYYEEEERQRGNFPDRFSGHQFPNYSSELNVNALLLGDSALYLCASSTGLVTDTQYFGPGTRLTVL.

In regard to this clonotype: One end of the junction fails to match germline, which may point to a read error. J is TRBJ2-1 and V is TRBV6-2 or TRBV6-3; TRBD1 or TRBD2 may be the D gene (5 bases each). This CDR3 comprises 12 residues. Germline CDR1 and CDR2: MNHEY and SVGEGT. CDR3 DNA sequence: TGTGCCAGCACGGGACGAAACAATGAGCAGCTCTTC. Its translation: CASTGRNNEQLF.

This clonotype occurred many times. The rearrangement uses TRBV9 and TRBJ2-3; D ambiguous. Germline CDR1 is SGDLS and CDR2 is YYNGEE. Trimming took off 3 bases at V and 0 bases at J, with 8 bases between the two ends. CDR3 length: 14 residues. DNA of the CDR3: TGTGCCAGCAGCGCCTCCCCCAGCACAGATACGCAGTATTTT. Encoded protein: CASSASPSTDTQYF. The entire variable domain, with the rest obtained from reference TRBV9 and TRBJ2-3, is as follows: DSGVTQTPKHLITATGQRVTLRCSPRSGDLSVYWYQQSLDQGLQFLIQYYNGEERAKGNILERFSAQQFPDLHSELNLSSLELGDSALYFCASSASPSTDTQYFGPGTRLTVL.

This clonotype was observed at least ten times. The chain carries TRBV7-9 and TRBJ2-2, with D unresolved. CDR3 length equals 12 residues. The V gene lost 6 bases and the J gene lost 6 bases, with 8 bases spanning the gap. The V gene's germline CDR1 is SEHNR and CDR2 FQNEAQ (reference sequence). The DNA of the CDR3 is TGTGCCAGCAGTACCAAGTCCGGGGAGCTGTTTTTT. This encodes CASSTKSGELFF.

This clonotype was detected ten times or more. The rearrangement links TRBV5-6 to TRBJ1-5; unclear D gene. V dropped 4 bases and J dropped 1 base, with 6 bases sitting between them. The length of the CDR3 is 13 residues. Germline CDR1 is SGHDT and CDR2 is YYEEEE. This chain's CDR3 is CASSHDSNQPQHF. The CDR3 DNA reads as TGTGCCAGCAGCCATGACAGCAATCAGCCCCAGCATTTT.

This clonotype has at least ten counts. This chain's CDR3 is CASSIGGNTEAFF. The CDR3 DNA follows: TGTGCCAGTAGTATAGGAGGGAACACTGAAGCTTTCTTT. The V gene is TRBV19, the J gene TRBJ1-1; D is undetermined. Looked up from germline, CDR1 is LNHDA and CDR2 is SQIVND (reference sequence). This CDR3 has 13 amino acids. Trimming stripped 1 base from V and 1 base from J, with 4 bases between. Full variable domain (rest looked up from reference TRBV19 and TRBJ1-1): DGGITQSPKYLFRKEGQNVTLSCEQNLNHDAMYWYRQDPGQGLRLIYYSQIVNDFQKGDIAEGYSVSREKKESFPLTVTSAQKNPTAFYLCASSIGGNTEAFFGQGTRLTVV.

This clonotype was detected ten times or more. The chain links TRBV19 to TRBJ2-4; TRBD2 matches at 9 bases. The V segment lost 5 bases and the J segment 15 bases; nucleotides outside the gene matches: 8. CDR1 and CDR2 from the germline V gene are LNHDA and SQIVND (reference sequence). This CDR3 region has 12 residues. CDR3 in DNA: TGTGCCAGTAGTCCCCTAGCGGGGAGAGCGTACTTC. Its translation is CASSPLAGRAYF.

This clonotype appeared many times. The DNA of the CDR3 is TGTGCCAGCAGCGCGAGGGAGCTGGAGACCCAGTACTTC. It encodes CASSARELETQYF. V usage is TRBV9 and J usage is TRBJ2-5; D perhaps matches TRBD2 (5 bases). The CDR3 is made up of 13 amino acids. Germline V gene sequence: CDR1 SGDLS, CDR2 YYNGEE. Deletions cut 3 bases from V and 5 bases from J, with 11 bases between.

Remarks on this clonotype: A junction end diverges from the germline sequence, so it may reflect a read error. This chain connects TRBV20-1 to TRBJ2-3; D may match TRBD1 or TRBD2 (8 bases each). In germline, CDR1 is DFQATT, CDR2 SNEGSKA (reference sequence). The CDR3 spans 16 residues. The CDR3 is CCARVGTGSGGDTQYF. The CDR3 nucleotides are TGCTGTGCTAGAGTCGGGACAGGAAGCGGGGGCGATACGCAGTATTTT.